A single sample is the source of the 9 T cell receptor beta chains below, sequenced in a study of blood T cell repertoires in COVID-19. Repertoires were generated with immunoSEQ multiplex PCR, while TCRdb's copy carries only in-frame clones and drops some. The table lists around 300,000 clones, around 92% of them singletons. Material: PBMCs or T cells enriched from blood (not recorded which). Receptor source: a woman aged 30 to 39 who had recovered from COVID-19.

The rearrangement joins TRBV6-2 or TRBV6-3 to TRBJ2-1, with 8 positions matching TRBD2. The CDR3 spans 17 residues. Germline V CDR1 and CDR2: MNHEY, SVGEGT. V dropped 0 bases and J dropped 4; count of bases not matched to a gene: 8. The CDR3 reads CASSYSKTSGDYNEQFF. The CDR3 DNA follows: TGTGCCAGCAGTTACTCGAAAACTAGCGGAGATTACAATGAGCAGTTCTTC.

This sequence joins TRBV5-6 and TRBJ2-7; TRBD2 might be the D (6 bases). Trimming removed 2 bases at V and 4 bases at J, with 7 bases between. Germline CDR1 reads SGHDT; CDR2 reads YYEEEE. The CDR3 covers 12 residues. CDR3 sequence: CASSFGTYEQYF. DNA of the CDR3: TGTGCCAGCAGCTTCGGGACTTACGAGCAGTACTTC.

V is TRBV19 and J is TRBJ1-5; 8 bases fit TRBD1. The V and J ends lost 10 bases and 5 bases, in that order; junction bases with no gene match: 7. The CDR3 covers 13 residues. Per the germline V gene, CDR1 is LNHDA and CDR2 is SQIVND (reference sequence). The CDR3 region is CATSGQEDQPQHF. The CDR3 DNA sequence: TGTGCCACCTCGGGACAGGAGGATCAGCCCCAGCATTTT.

The chain joins TRBV29-1 to TRBJ1-1, with D hard to call. Germline CDR1 reads SQVTM; CDR2 reads ANQGSEA. V shed 3 bases and J shed 10 bases, with 18 bases lying between them. CDR3 size: 13 residues. The CDR3 loop reads CSVEFGSWLGAFF. The DNA for the CDR3 is TGCAGCGTTGAGTTTGGTAGCTGGTTGGGAGCTTTCTTT.

This sequence joins TRBV4-1 and TRBJ2-1; weak D call: TRBD1 (6 bases). CDR1 is MGHRA and CDR2 is YSYEKL in the germline V gene. Trimming stripped 0 bases from V and 4 bases from J, with 19 bases between. CDR3 length: 18 residues. The CDR3 DNA is TGCGCCAGCAGCCAAGACCCACCCCCAGGGGTATGGTACAATGAGCAGTTCTTC. Its translation: CASSQDPPPGVWYNEQFF.

The CDR3 DNA sequence: TGCGCCAGCAGTGCGGGCGGGAGTACTACCTACGAGCAGTACTTC. Amino acid sequence: CASSAGGSTTYEQYF. V and J are TRBV10-2 and TRBJ2-7; 7 bases agree with TRBD2. The CDR3 sequence is 15 residues long. Germline trimming cut 4 bases from V and 2 bases from J; bases unmatched to any gene: 8. Germline assignment: CDR1 WSHSY and CDR2 SAAADI.

The table lists this clone with a count of one. The V and J genes are TRBV24-1 and TRBJ2-2; TRBD1 matches at 7 bases. The CDR3 runs to 15 residues. Germline assignment: CDR1 KGHDR and CDR2 SFDVKD. V lost 4 bases and J lost 3; bases outside the gene matches: 4. The CDR3, as DNA: TGTGCCACCAGTGAACAGGGGACGGACACCGGGGAGCTGTTTTTT. Translation: CATSEQGTDTGELFF.

The gene calls are TRBV5-4 and TRBJ2-2, with TRBD1 identical over 8 bases. J gave up 2 bases and V 4 bases, and 4 bases lay outside the gene matches. Germline V lookup: CDR1 SGHNT, CDR2 YYREEE (reference sequence). This CDR3 has 15 amino acids. DNA for the CDR3: TGTGCCAGCAGCCCAGGGACAGGAAACACCGGGGAGCTGTTTTTT. Protein: CASSPGTGNTGELFF.

V and J are TRBV27 and TRBJ1-2; D possibly corresponds to TRBD1 (6 bases). Trimming cost V 10 bases and J 4 bases, with 22 bases left between them. The CDR3 has 15 amino acids. Looked up from germline, CDR1 is MNHEY and CDR2 is SMNVEV (reference sequence). The CDR3 nucleotides are TGTGCCACCTGGGGCCGGGGAGGGGGTGCCTATGGCTACACCTTC. It codes for CATWGRGGGAYGYTF.